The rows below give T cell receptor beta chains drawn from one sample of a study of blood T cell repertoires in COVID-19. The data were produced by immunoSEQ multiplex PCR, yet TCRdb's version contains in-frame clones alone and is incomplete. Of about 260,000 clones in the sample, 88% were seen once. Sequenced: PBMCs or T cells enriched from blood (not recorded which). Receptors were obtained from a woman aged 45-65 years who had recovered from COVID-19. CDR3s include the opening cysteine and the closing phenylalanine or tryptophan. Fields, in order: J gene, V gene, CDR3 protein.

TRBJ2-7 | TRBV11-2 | CASSPRGGMTYEQYF
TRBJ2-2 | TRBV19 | CASSSAGAVLFDTGELFF
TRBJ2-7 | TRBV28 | CASSLYAGARYEQYF
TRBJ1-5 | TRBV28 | CASSQRRSSGNQPQHF
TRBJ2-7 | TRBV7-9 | CASSLLAGSREQYF
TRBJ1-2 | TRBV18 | CASSPPTGRDGYTF
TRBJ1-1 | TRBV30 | CAWTRQGPNTEAFF
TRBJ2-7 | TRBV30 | CAWTPGAGLEQYF
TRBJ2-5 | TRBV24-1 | CATSDQTSGRAQETQYF
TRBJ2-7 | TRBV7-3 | CASSLTLTSGEQYF
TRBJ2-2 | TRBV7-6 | CASSSNRDSPTGELFF
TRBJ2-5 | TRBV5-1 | CASSLVEGETQYF
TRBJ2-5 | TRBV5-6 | CASSLLGLAEETQYF
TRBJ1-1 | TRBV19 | CASSPNQGQAEGAFF
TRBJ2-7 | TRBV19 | CASSMGRELTYEQYF
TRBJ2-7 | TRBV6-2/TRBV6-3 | CASSLIAGGSSYEQYF
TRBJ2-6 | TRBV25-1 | CASSVTGSGANVLTF
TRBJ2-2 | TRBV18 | CASSPAASGELFF
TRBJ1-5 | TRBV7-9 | CASSSLDSSNQPQHF
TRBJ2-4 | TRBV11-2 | CASSSGLGNIQYF
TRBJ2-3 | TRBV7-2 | CASSSYGITDTQYF
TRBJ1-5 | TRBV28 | CASSLLYNPQHF
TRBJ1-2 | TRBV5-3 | CARSSFYGYTF
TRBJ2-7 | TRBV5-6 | CASSLPGLFYEQYF
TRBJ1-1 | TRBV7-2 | CASSYSGQGNTEAFF